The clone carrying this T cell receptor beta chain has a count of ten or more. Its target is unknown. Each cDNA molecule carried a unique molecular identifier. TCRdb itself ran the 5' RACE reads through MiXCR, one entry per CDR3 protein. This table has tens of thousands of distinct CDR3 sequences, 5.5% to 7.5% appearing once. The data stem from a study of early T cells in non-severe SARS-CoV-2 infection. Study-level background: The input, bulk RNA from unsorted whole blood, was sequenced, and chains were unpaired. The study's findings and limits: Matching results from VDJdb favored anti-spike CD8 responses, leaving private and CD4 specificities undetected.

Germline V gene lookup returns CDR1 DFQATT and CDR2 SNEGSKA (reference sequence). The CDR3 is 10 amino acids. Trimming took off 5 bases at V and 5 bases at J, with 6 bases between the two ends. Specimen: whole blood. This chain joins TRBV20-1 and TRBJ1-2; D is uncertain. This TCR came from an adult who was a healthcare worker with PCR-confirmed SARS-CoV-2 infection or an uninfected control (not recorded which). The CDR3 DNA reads TGCAGTGCTTGGAATTATGGCTACACCTTC. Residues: CSAWNYGYTF.